The sequence of this T cell receptor beta chain was determined in a study of blood T cell repertoires in COVID-19. Study information: Material from acute and convalescent COVID-19 was sourced from the United States, Italy and Spain. Nucleic acid was either cDNA or gDNA, and it came from T cells, B-cell-depleted T cells, or PBMCs.

The CDR3 sequence is 14 residues long. Germline V gene lookup returns CDR1 MGHRA and CDR2 YSYEKL. Trimming cost V 4 bases and J 4 bases, with 13 bases left between them. Per the original data handling: Amplification of reference gene primers was used by the study to estimate nucleated cell counts. The method was immunoSEQ multiplex PCR; TCRdb's version includes in-frame clones alone and lacks a portion of them. V, J and clone size were drawn from that table, and D and trimming were deduced from the DNA. The repertoire includes over 200,000 clones, approximately 90% of them detected once, and about 5% sits in the top ten.

This sequence joins TRBV4-1 and TRBJ2-5; D perhaps matches TRBD1 (6 bases). Material: peripheral blood. This receptor was identified in a woman aged 40 to 55 with acute or convalescent COVID-19. The CDR3 sequence is CASSRGQFPETQYF. The CDR3 bases are TGCGCCAGCAGCCGAGGACAGTTCCCAGAGACCCAGTACTTC.